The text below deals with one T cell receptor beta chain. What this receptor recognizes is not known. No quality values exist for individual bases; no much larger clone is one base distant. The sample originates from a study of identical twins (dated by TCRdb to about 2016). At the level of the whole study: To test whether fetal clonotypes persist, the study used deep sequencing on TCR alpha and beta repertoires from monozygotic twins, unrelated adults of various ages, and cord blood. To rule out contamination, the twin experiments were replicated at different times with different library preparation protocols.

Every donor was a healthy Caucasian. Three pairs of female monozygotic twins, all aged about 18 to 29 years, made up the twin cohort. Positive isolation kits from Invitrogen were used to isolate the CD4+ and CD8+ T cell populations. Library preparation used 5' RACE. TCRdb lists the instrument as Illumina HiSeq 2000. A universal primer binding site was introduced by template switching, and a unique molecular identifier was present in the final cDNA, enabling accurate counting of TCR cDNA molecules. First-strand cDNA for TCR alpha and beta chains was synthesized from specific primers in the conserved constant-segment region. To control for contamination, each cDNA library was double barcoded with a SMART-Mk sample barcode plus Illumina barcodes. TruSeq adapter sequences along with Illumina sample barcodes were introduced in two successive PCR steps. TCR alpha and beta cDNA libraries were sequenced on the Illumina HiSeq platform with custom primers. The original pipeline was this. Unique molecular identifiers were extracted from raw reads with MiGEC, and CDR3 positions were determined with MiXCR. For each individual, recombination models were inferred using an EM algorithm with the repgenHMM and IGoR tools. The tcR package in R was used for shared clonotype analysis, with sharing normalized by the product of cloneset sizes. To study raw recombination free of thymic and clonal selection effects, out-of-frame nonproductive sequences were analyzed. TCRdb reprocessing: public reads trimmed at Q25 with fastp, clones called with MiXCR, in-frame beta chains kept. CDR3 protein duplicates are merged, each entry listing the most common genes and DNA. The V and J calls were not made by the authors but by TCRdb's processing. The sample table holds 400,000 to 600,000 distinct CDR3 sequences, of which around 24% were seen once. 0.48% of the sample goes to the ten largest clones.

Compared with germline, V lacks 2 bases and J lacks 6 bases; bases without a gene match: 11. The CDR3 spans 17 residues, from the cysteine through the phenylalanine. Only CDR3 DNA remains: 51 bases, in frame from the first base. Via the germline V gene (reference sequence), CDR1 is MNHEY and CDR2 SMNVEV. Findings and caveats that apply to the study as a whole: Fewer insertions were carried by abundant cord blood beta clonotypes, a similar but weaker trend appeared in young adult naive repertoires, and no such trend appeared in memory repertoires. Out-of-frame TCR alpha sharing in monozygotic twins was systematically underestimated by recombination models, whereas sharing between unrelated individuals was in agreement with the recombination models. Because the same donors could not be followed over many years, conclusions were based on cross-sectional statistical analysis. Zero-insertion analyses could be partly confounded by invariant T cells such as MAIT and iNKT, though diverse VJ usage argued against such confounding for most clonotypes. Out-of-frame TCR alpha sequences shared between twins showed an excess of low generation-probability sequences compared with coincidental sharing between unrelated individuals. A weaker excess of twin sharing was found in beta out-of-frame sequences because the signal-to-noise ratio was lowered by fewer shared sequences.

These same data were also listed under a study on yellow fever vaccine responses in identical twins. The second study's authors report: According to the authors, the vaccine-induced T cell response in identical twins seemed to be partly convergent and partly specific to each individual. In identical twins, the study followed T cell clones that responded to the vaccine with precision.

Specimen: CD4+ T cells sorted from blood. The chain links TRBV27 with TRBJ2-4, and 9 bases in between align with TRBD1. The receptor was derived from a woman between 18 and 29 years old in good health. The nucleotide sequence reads TGTGCCAGCAGTTTACAAGCGACAGGGGGTTTGGGAAACATTCAGTACTTC. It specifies CASSLQATGGLGNIQYF.